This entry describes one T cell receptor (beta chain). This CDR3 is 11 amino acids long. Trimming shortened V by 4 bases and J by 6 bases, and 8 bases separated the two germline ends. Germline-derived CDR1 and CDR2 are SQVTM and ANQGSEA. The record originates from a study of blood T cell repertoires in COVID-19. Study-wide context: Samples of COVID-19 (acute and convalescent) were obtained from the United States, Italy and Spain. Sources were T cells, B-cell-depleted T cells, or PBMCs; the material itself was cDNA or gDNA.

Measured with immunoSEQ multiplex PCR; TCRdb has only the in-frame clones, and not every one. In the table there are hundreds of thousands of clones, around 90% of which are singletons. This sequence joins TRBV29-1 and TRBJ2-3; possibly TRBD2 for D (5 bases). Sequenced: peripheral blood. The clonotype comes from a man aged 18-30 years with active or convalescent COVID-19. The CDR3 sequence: CSVGAGDTQYF. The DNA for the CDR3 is TGCAGCGTTGGGGCGGGCGATACGCAGTATTTT.